One sample yielded the 11 T cell receptor beta chains listed below, sequenced in a study of identical twins. TCRdb recomputed calls from the 5' RACE reads with MiXCR, one row per CDR3 protein. The table records 250,000 to 300,000 distinct CDR3 sequences, 8.5% to 9.5% of them present only once. The same sample was also studied in work on yellow fever vaccine responses in identical twins.

Sequencing was performed on CD8+ T cells sorted from blood. All receptors derive from a woman between 18 and 30 years old in good health.

This chain connects TRBV6-1 to TRBJ2-7; possibly TRBD1 for D (6 bases). CDR1 is MNHNS, CDR2 SASEGT, per germline. The CDR3 loop spans 16 amino acids. V shed 7 bases and J shed 5 bases, with 24 bases lying between them. The CDR3 nucleotides are TGTGCCAGCACCCCAGCCAGGGGCGCCCCCGAGGACGAGCAGTACTTC. Translated: CASTPARGAPEDEQYF.

The V gene is TRBV27, the J gene TRBJ2-7, with D perhaps TRBD1 (6 bases). The CDR3 is 14 residues long. Trimming took off 4 bases at V and 3 bases at J, with 13 bases between the two ends. CDR1 is MNHEY and CDR2 is SMNVEV in the germline V gene (reference sequence). CDR3 bases: TGTGCCAGCAGTTCGACGACAGGAAACTACGAGCAGTACTTC. This gives the protein CASSSTTGNYEQYF.

This clonotype was recorded at least ten times. This rearrangement joins TRBV13 to TRBJ2-3; D call uncertain. Germline CDR1 and CDR2: PRHDT and FYEKMQ (reference sequence). V gave up 5 bases and J gave up 2 bases, with 17 bases separating them. CDR3 length equals 16 residues. This CDR3 reads CASSVQHRVHTDTQYF. For the CDR3, the DNA is TGTGCCAGCAGCGTTCAACACAGAGTCCACACAGATACGCAGTATTTT. The complete variable domain, with remaining parts taken from reference TRBV13 and TRBJ2-3, reads AAGVIQSPRHLIKEKRETATLKCYPIPRHDTVYWYQQGPGQDPQFLISFYEKMQSDKGSIPDRFSAQQFSDYHSELNMSSLELGDSALYFCASSVQHRVHTDTQYFGPGTRLTVL.

This clonotype has just a few counts. The J gene is TRBJ2-7, the V gene TRBV4-3; D is unclear. The germline gives CDR1 LGHNA, CDR2 YSLEER. CDR3 length: 13 amino acids. V was trimmed by 0 bases and J by 0 bases, leaving 3 bases between them. CDR3 in DNA: TGCGCCAGCAGCCAAGACGACTCCTACGAGCAGTACTTC. Encoded protein: CASSQDDSYEQYF.

A few counts support this clonotype. This chain links TRBV7-2 with TRBJ2-5, with D maybe TRBD2 (6 bases). The CDR3 has 16 amino acids. V was clipped by 5 bases and J by 4 bases, with 20 bases between them. Germline-derived CDR1 and CDR2 are SGHTA and FQGNSA. CDR3 coding DNA: TGTGCCAGCAGCCCGAGAGTAGGACTAACCACAGAGACCCAGTACTTC. Its protein is CASSPRVGLTTETQYF.

There are a few counts of this clonotype. A junction boundary mismatches the germline segment, possibly from a read error. The J gene is TRBJ1-1, the V gene TRBV2; 10 bases align to TRBD1. The V gene's germline CDR1 is SNHLY and CDR2 FYNNEI. The CDR3 covers 11 residues. The CDR3 loop is CASRPGTGDVF. The DNA of the CDR3 is TGTGCCAGCCGTCCCGGGACAGGGGACGTATTT.

The chain is built from TRBV27 and TRBJ1-5, with D tentatively TRBD1 (5 bases). Germline CDR1 reads MNHEY; CDR2 reads SMNVEV (reference sequence). The V and J ends lost 8 bases and 0 bases respectively, with 17 bases between them. The CDR3 has 16 residues. This chain's CDR3 is CASATVGHDSNQPQHF. CDR3 DNA sequence: TGTGCCAGCGCCACGGTGGGGCATGATAGCAATCAGCCCCAGCATTTT.

The chain links TRBV11-3 to TRBJ2-3, with TRBD2 matching over 7 bases. The length of the CDR3 is 16 residues. J was trimmed by 2 bases and V by 0 bases; bases with no gene match: 5. In germline, CDR1 is SGHNT, CDR2 YENEEA. The CDR3 nucleotides are TGTGCCAGCAGCTTAGAACCAGCGGGGAACACAGATACGCAGTATTTT. Amino acids: CASSLEPAGNTDTQYF.

The chain uses TRBV4-3 and TRBJ2-5; possible D gene TRBD2, 6 bases. V gave up 5 bases and J gave up 4 bases, with 20 bases separating them. Germline V lookup: CDR1 LGHNA, CDR2 YSLEER. The CDR3 is 16 amino acids. CDR3 nucleotides: TGCGCCAGCAGCTCCCGAGGACGGGGGTCGGGAGAGACCCAGTACTTC. It encodes CASSSRGRGSGETQYF.

This clonotype was picked up one time. The rearrangement joins TRBV4-2 to TRBJ2-2; 12 bases fit TRBD1. This CDR3 spans 17 amino acids. V lost 0 bases to trimming and J lost 7 bases; unmatched junction nucleotides: 6. The germline gives CDR1 LGHNA, CDR2 YNFKEQ. The chain's CDR3 is CASSQEPGQGASGELFF. The CDR3 DNA reads TGTGCCAGCAGCCAAGAGCCGGGACAGGGGGCAAGCGGGGAGCTGTTTTTT.

This clonotype was observed at least ten times. This rearrangement joins TRBV29-1 to TRBJ2-3; 10 nucleotides match TRBD2. J gave up 5 bases and V 3 bases, and 2 bases lay outside the gene matches. This CDR3 is 13 amino acids long. Germline CDR1 SQVTM, CDR2 ANQGSEA. CDR3 in amino acids: CSVDGLAEDTQYF. For the CDR3, the DNA is TGCAGCGTTGACGGACTAGCGGAAGATACGCAGTATTTT.